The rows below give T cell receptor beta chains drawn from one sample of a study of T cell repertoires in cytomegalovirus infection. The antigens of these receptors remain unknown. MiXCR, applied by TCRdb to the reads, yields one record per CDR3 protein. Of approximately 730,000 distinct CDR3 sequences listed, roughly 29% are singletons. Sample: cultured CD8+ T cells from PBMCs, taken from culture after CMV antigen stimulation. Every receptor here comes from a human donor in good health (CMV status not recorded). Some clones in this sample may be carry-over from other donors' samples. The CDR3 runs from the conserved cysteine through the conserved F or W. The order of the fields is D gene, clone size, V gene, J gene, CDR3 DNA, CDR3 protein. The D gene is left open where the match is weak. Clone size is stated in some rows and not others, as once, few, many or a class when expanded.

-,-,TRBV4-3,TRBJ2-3,TGCGCCAGCAGCCAAGGAAACTTCCGCACAGATACGCAGTATTTT,CASSQGNFRTDTQYF
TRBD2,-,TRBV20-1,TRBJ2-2,TGCAGTGCTAGTAGCGGGGGGGCCACCGGGGAGCTGTTTTTT,CSASSGGATGELFF
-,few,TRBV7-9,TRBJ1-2,TGTGCCAGCAGCTTAGGTGGCGCCGGTGGCTACACCTTC,CASSLGGAGGYTF
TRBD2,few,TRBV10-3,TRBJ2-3,TGTGCCATCAGTGAGTCAGGCGGGGGACGCACAGATACGCAGTATTTT,CAISESGGGRTDTQYF
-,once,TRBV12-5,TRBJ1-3,TGTGCTAGTGGTTTCCCGACCGGCGTGGACACCATATATTTT,CASGFPTGVDTIYF
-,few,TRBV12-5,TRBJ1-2,TGTGCTAGTAAACCACAGACTGCTAACTATGGCTACACCTTC,CASKPQTANYGYTF
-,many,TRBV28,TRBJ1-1,TGTGCCAGCACCTTCAGGGCGTTTAACACTGAAGCTTTCTTT,CASTFRAFNTEAFF
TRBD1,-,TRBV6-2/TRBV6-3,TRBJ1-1,TGTGCCAGCAGTTGGCCATCGGGACAGGGCGTGACTGAAGCTTTCTTT,CASSWPSGQGVTEAFF
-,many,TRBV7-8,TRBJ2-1,TGTGCCAGCAGCCACGGGGGACAATCCTACAATGAGCAGTTCTTC,CASSHGGQSYNEQFF
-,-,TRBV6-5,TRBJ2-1,TGTGCCAGCAGAGCCGCTTCGAACCAAATATACAATGAGCAGTTCTTC,CASRAASNQIYNEQFF
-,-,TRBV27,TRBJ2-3,TGTGCCACCCAGCGGGCGGATACGCAGTATTTT,CATQRADTQYF
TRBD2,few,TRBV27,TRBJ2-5,TGTGCCAGCAGTTTACTCGGCGAGCGGGGGCGGGAGACCCAGTACTTC,CASSLLGERGRETQYF
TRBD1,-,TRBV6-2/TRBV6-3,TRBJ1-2,TGTGCCAGCAGTTCGGGACAGCCCCTCTCCTATGGCTACACCTTC,CASSSGQPLSYGYTF
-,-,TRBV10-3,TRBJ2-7,TGTGCCATCAGTGAGTTTAGTCTTCCTAACGGTGCCTACGAGCAGTACTTC,CAISEFSLPNGAYEQYF
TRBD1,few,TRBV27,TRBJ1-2,TGTGCCAGCAGTTTCTATCAGGGGGGTAGCTATGGCTACACCTTC,CASSFYQGGSYGYTF
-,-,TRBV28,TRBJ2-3,TGTGCCAGCAGTTTTCGGCGGGCCACAGATACGCAGTATTTT,CASSFRRATDTQYF
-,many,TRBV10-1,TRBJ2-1,TGCGCCAGCAGTGAAGTACCGGGGGAGTACTACAATGAGCAGTTCTTC,CASSEVPGEYYNEQFF
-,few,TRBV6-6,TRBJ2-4,TGTGCCAGCACCTCGACCGTAGCCAAAAACATTCAGTACTTC,CASTSTVAKNIQYF
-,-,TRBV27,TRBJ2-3,TGTGCCAGCATCACTAGGGAGGCGGGGAGCACAGATACGCAGTATTTT,CASITREAGSTDTQYF
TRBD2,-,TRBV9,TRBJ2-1,TGTGCCAGCAGCGCCCGTATAGCGGGGGGGCTCAATGAGCAGTTCTTC,CASSARIAGGLNEQFF
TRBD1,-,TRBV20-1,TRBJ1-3,TGCAGTGCTAGAGATCTGGGACAGGGTCCCCTGGAAGTATATTTT,CSARDLGQGPLEVYF
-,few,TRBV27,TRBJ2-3,TGTGCCAGCAGTTGGAACAAGGGAAATTTGGCAGATACGCAGTATTTT,CASSWNKGNLADTQYF
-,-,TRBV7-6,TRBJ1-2,TGTGCTACCCTCGACCCAAACTATGGCTACACCTTC,CATLDPNYGYTF
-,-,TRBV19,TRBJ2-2,TGTGCCAGTAGTTTGTCGGCGACAGGAGGGGAGCTGTTTTTT,CASSLSATGGELFF
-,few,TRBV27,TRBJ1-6,TGTGCCAGCAGCCGCCAGGGGATTGGAAATTCACCCCTCCACTTT,CASSRQGIGNSPLHF
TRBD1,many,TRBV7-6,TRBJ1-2,TGTGCCAGCAGCTTAACAGGGGTTTCTAACTATGGCTACACCTTC,CASSLTGVSNYGYTF
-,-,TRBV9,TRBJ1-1,TGTGCCAGCAGCGTATTCTCCCGACAGGAAGAAATGGAAGCTTTCTTT,CASSVFSRQEEMEAFF
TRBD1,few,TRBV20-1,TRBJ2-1,TGCAGTGCTAGAGTACAGGGGTTTAACAATGAGCAGTTCTTC,CSARVQGFNNEQFF
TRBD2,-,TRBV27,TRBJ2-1,TGTGCCAGCAGTTTATCAGTAGCGGGGGCCTCCTACAATGAGCAGTTCTTC,CASSLSVAGASYNEQFF
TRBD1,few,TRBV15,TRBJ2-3,TGTGCCACCAGCGACCGGGACAGTAACACAGATACGCAGTATTTT,CATSDRDSNTDTQYF
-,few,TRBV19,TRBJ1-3,TGTGCCAGCGGGAGGATCCTTGGAAACACCATATATTTT,CASGRILGNTIYF
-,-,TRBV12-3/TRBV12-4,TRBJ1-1,TGTGCCAGCCGCCACGGGGGCACTGAAGCTTTCTTT,CASRHGGTEAFF